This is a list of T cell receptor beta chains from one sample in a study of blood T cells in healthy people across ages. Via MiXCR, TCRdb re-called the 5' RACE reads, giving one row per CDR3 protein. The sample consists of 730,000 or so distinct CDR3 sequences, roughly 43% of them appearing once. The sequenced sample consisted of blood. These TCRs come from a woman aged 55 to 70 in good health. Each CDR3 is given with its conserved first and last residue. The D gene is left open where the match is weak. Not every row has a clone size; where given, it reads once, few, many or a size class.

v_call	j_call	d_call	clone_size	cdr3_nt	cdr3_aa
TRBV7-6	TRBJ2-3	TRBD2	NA	TGTGCCAGCAGCTTAGTGGGGACTAGCGGGGCGAGCACAGATGCGCAGTATTTT	CASSLVGTSGASTDAQYF
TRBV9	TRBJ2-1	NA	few	TGTGCCAGCAGCGTAAAAAGTGAGCAGTTCTTC	CASSVKSEQFF
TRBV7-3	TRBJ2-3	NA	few	TGTGCCAGCAGCCCCGGGAGCGGTGCTAGCACAGATACGCAGTATTTT	CASSPGSGASTDTQYF
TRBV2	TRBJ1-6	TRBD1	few	TGTGCCAGCGGCAGGGGGACTTCACCCCTCCACTTT	CASGRGTSPLHF
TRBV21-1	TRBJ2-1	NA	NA	TGTGCCAGCAGCAAAGCGATTGTTGAGCAGTTCTTC	CASSKAIVEQFF
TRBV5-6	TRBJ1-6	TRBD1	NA	TGTGCCAGCCGGGACAGGGGAAATTCACCCCTCCACTTT	CASRDRGNSPLHF
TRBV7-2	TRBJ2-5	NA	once	TGTGCCAGCAGCTTATCCTACTTGGCGGAGGAGACCCAGTACTTC	CASSLSYLAEETQYF
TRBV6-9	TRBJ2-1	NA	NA	TGTGCCAGCAGTCGTCGAACCCGCGGGCTCCTCTCCAATGAGCAGTTCTTC	CASSRRTRGLLSNEQFF
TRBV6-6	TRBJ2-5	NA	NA	TGTGCCAGCAGCACCGGGCGGGGGCATTGGGGGGAGACCCAGTACTTC	CASSTGRGHWGETQYF
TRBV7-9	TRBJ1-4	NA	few	TGTGCTAGCAGCTTAGCTAGGGACGAAAATGAAAAACTGTTTTTT	CASSLARDENEKLFF
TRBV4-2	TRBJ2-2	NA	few	TGTGCCAGCAGCCAAGTTGGCAGTAACACCGGGGAGCTGTTTTTT	CASSQVGSNTGELFF
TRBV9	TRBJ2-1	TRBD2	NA	TGTACCAGCAGCGTAGGACTAGCGGACGATGGTGAGCAGTTCTTC	CTSSVGLADDGEQFF
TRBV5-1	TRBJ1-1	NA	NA	TGCGCCAGCAGCCAACAGGGTGAGGGCACTGAAGCTTTCTTT	CASSQQGEGTEAFF
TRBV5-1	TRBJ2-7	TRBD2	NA	TGCGCCAGCAGCTCTTCCTCAGCGGGAGCTATGTCCTACGAGCAGTACTTC	CASSSSSAGAMSYEQYF
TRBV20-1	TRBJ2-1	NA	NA	TGCAGTGCTAGCGTGGATGAGCAGTTCTTC	CSASVDEQFF
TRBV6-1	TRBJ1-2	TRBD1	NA	TGTGCCAGCATTCGGGACAGGGCAGGCTACACCTTC	CASIRDRAGYTF
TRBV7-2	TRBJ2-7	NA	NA	TGTGCCAGCAGCTTCCCTCGTGTGAGGCAAACCTACGAGCAGTACTTC	CASSFPRVRQTYEQYF
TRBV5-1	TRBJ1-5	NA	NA	TGCGCCAGCAGCTTGGAAGGGTCTAACAATCAGCCCCAGCATTTT	CASSLEGSNNQPQHF
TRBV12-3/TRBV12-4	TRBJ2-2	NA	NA	TGTGCCAGCAGCGGACAGACCGGGGAGCTGTTTTTT	CASSGQTGELFF
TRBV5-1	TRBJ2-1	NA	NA	TGCGCCAGCAGCTTAGTGGGACAAAGCTCCTACAATGAGCAGTTCTTC	CASSLVGQSSYNEQFF
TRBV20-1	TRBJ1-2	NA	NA	TGCAGTGCTAGGGATGCTAACTATGGCTACACCTTC	CSARDANYGYTF
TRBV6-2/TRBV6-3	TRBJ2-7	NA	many	TGTGCCAGCAGTTACCGACCCGGGCAGGGCTACTACGAGCAGTACTTC	CASSYRPGQGYYEQYF
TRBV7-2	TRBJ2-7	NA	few	TGTGCCAGCAGCTTCGGGCGGGAGCAGTACTTC	CASSFGREQYF
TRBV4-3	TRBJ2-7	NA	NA	TGCGCCAGCAGCCAAGAGAGTGAGGAGACTCAGTACTTC	CASSQESEETQYF
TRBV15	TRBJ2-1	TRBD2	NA	TGTGCCACCAGCAGAGTTGTTAGCGGGAGTAACGGGAAGTTCTTC	CATSRVVSGSNGKFF
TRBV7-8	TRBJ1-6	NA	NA	TGTGCCAGCAGCTTACTTGGGGGTGGTAATTCACCCCTCCACTTT	CASSLLGGGNSPLHF
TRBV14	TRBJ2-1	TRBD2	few	TGTGCCAGCAATCCTAGCGGGGGGTATGAGCAGTTCTTC	CASNPSGGYEQFF
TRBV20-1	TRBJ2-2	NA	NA	TGCAGTGCGGCGGGAACGAACACCGGGGAGCTGTTTTTT	CSAAGTNTGELFF
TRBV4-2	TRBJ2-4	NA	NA	TGTGCCAGCAGCCAAGATTCTGCGCGACCAGGTGCCGCCAAAAACATTCAGTACTTC	CASSQDSARPGAAKNIQYF